This passage covers 28 T cell receptor beta chains from one sample sequenced in a study of spatial heterogeneity in lung cancer. Sample time point: sample taken at primary tumor resection. Tumor, nontumor lung or frozen PBMC supplied whole RNA that was sequenced unsorted. Each CDR3 protein gets one entry after TCRdb re-called the 5' RACE reads with MiXCR. The sample includes 40,000 to 45,000 distinct CDR3 sequences, roughly 15% of them seen just once. This sample comprised PBMCs, obtained at surgery. These receptors were taken from a male donor with early-stage non-small cell lung cancer.

This clonotype was picked up a small number of times. This chain joins TRBV5-5 and TRBJ2-3; D is perhaps TRBD2 (6 bases). CDR3 length: 15 amino acids. The V gene lost 1 base and the J gene lost 3 bases, with 12 bases spanning the gap. Germline V gives CDR1 SGHKS, CDR2 YYEKEE (reference sequence). The CDR3 protein is CASSLRRLETDTQYF. As DNA, the CDR3 is TGTGCCAGCAGCTTGAGGAGACTAGAAACAGATACGCAGTATTTT.

This clonotype was counted a few times. The rearrangement links TRBV18 to TRBJ2-1; D tentatively fits TRBD1 or TRBD2 (5 bases each). The CDR3 has 16 residues. With 4 bases removed from V and 9 bases from J, the gap between germline ends came to 22 bases. The germline V gene has CDR1 KGHSH and CDR2 LQKENI. CDR3 residues: CASSLSTGTLTREQFF. CDR3 coding DNA: TGTGCCAGCTCACTATCGACTGGGACGCTTACTCGTGAGCAGTTCTTC.

This clonotype was counted a few times. The chain combines TRBV27 with TRBJ1-2; TRBD1 might be the D (5 bases). V was trimmed by 3 bases and J by 2 bases, leaving 7 bases between them. Germline values: CDR1 MNHEY, CDR2 SMNVEV (reference sequence). CDR3 length: 13 amino acids. The CDR3 loop is CASSFQGNYGYTF. In DNA form, the CDR3 reads TGTGCCAGCAGTTTCCAGGGAAACTATGGCTACACCTTC.

The chain recombines TRBV19 with TRBJ2-6, with 9 positions matching TRBD1. V lost 4 bases and J lost 2; bases outside the gene matches: 12. Per the germline V gene, CDR1 is LNHDA and CDR2 is SQIVND (reference sequence). The length of the CDR3 is 19 residues. CDR3 bases: TGTGCCAGTAGTAACCCTCCCGGGACAGGGTCGACTGGGGCCAACGTCCTGACTTTC. Its protein product is CASSNPPGTGSTGANVLTF.

In this sample, this clonotype turned up a few times. This chain uses TRBV5-1 with TRBJ2-7; D tentatively reads TRBD1 or TRBD2 (5 bases each). Trimming stripped 1 base from V and 0 bases from J, with 11 bases between. CDR1 is SGHRS, CDR2 YFSETQ, per germline. The length of the CDR3 is 15 residues. The CDR3 DNA sequence: TGCGCCAGCAGCTTGTCGGCAGGGAGCTCCTACGAGCAGTACTTC. It translates to CASSLSAGSSYEQYF.

Ten or more counts support this clonotype. The CDR3 spells CASSLYFGIQYF. The CDR3, as DNA: TGTGCCAGCAGCCTCTATTTTGGCATTCAGTACTTC. V usage is TRBV14 and J usage is TRBJ2-4; no clear D. Germline V gene data show CDR1 as SGHDN and CDR2 as FVKESK. V dropped 4 bases and J dropped 9 bases, with 10 bases sitting between them. The CDR3 runs to 12 residues. Drawing the rest from reference TRBV14 and TRBJ2-4, the complete variable domain is EAGVTQFPSHSVIEKGQTVTLRCDPISGHDNLYWYRRVMGKEIKFLLHFVKESKQDESGMPNNRFLAERTGGTYSTLKVQPAELEDSGVYFCASSLYFGIQYFGAGTRLSVL.

This clonotype was observed many times. The genes are TRBV5-4 and TRBJ2-5, with unresolved D. There are 13 residues in the CDR3. In germline, CDR1 is SGHNT, CDR2 YYREEE (reference sequence). The germline V and J ends were trimmed by 3 bases and 1 base, with 7 bases remaining between them. The CDR3 spells CASSWGFQETQYF. DNA for the CDR3: TGTGCCAGCAGCTGGGGTTTCCAAGAGACCCAGTACTTC. The variable domain in full, with the rest retrieved from reference TRBV5-4 and TRBJ2-5, is ETGVTQSPTHLIKTRGQQVTLRCSSQSGHNTVSWYQQALGQGPQFIFQYYREEENGRGNFPPRFSGLQFPNYSSELNVNALELDDSALYLCASSWGFQETQYFGPGTRLLVL.

About this clonotype itself: One end of the junction is discordant with germline, which a read error may explain. This sequence joins TRBV9 and TRBJ2-6, with a weak D call TRBD2 (6 bases). CDR3 size: 16 residues. Looked up from germline, CDR1 is SGDLS and CDR2 is YYNGEE. The CDR3 bases are TGTGCCAGCAGCGTAGTCCCCTTAGGAGGGGCCAAAGTCCTGACTTTC. This codes for CASSVVPLGGAKVLTF.

This clonotype was counted a few times. The V call is TRBV3-1, the J call TRBJ2-1, with 8 bases lining up with TRBD2. J gave up 6 bases and V 0 bases, and 10 bases lay outside the gene matches. Germline V gene sequence: CDR1 LGHDT, CDR2 YNNKEL (reference sequence). The CDR3 consists of 17 residues. CDR3 sequence reads: CASSQEGTGGAFNEQFF. As DNA, the CDR3 is TGTGCCAGCAGCCAAGAAGGTACGGGAGGGGCCTTCAATGAGCAGTTCTTC.

This clonotype has a count of ten or more. This rearrangement joins TRBV6-5 to TRBJ1-2, with D unresolved. The CDR3 is made up of 13 amino acids. The V end was cut by 2 bases, the J end by 7 bases, with 11 bases between. Germline CDR1 MNHEY, CDR2 SVGAGI. CDR3 sequence: CASSYAVGRGYTF. DNA of the CDR3: TGTGCCAGCAGTTACGCAGTGGGCCGTGGCTACACCTTC.

This clonotype was counted many times. The rearrangement uses TRBV28 and TRBJ2-7; 9 bases fit TRBD1. V lost 6 bases to trimming and J lost 3 bases; unmatched junction nucleotides: 6. In germline, CDR1 is MDHEN, CDR2 SYDVKM. CDR3 length equals 14 residues. This CDR3 is CASRKQGAVYEQYF. The CDR3 DNA reads TGTGCCAGCAGAAAACAGGGGGCGGTCTACGAGCAGTACTTC.

This clonotype appeared many times. V and J are TRBV2 and TRBJ1-5; 9 nucleotides match TRBD1. CDR1 is SNHLY, CDR2 FYNNEI, per germline. The CDR3 totals 13 residues. V lost 5 bases to trimming and J lost 5 bases; unmatched junction nucleotides: 1. DNA for the CDR3: TGTGCCAGCAGTACAGGGGGCGATCAGCCCCAGCATTTT. Translated, it gives CASSTGGDQPQHF.

The V call is TRBV20-1, the J call TRBJ2-7; possibly TRBD1 for D (6 bases). Germline CDR1 is DFQATT and CDR2 is SNEGSKA (reference sequence). The CDR3 totals 14 residues. The ends were cut back, 6 bases at V and 1 base at J, with 16 bases in the middle. The CDR3 loop reads CSARRQDHSYEQYF. DNA for the CDR3: TGCAGTGCCCGACGACAGGATCATTCCTACGAGCAGTACTTC.

This clonotype was observed a handful of times. The rearrangement uses TRBV28 and TRBJ2-7; D unclear. This CDR3 contains 15 residues. CDR1 is MDHEN, CDR2 SYDVKM, per germline. Trimming took off 7 bases at V and 1 base at J, with 17 bases between the two ends. This chain's CDR3 is CASTPSGSPSYEQYF. In DNA form, the CDR3 reads TGTGCCAGCACCCCTTCGGGCAGCCCGTCCTACGAGCAGTACTTC. Based on the CDR3 plus reference TRBV28 and TRBJ2-7, the full variable domain is DVKVTQSSRYLVKRTGEKVFLECVQDMDHENMFWYRQDPGLGLRLIYFSYDVKMKEKGDIPEGYSVSREKKERFSLILESASTNQTSMYLCASTPSGSPSYEQYFGPGTRLTVT.

At least ten counts were recorded for this clonotype. The chain is built from TRBV3-1 and TRBJ1-2; no clear D gene. V lost 6 bases to trimming and J lost 4 bases, with 12 bases between them. This CDR3 is 13 amino acids long. Looked up from germline, CDR1 is LGHDT and CDR2 is YNNKEL (reference sequence). CDR3 coding DNA: TGTGCCAGCAGTCCCGACGGATTCTATGGCTACACCTTC. It is translated as CASSPDGFYGYTF.

This clonotype was counted between two and nine times. The rearrangement uses TRBV6-5 and TRBJ2-7; maybe TRBD2 (5 bases). The CDR3 is made up of 14 amino acids. Germline CDR1 MNHEY, CDR2 SVGAGI. V lost 4 bases and J lost 3, with 13 bases in between. CDR3 amino acids: CASSFRARDYEQYF. CDR3 DNA sequence: TGTGCCAGCAGTTTCCGGGCCCGGGACTACGAGCAGTACTTC.

This clonotype showed up just a few times. The chain employs TRBV2 and TRBJ2-1; D not certain. CDR1 SNHLY and CDR2 FYNNEI come from the germline V gene. The V and J ends lost 3 bases and 6 bases respectively, with 6 bases between them. The CDR3 length is 12 residues. DNA of the CDR3: TGTGCCAGCAGTGAGGCAGGCAATGAGCAGTTCTTC. It specifies CASSEAGNEQFF. The full variable domain, its missing parts supplied by reference TRBV2 and TRBJ2-1, is EPEVTQTPSHQVTQMGQEVILRCVPISNHLYFYWYRQILGQKVEFLVSFYNNEISEKSEIFDDQFSVERPDGSNFTLKIRSTKLEDSAMYFCASSEAGNEQFFGPGTRLTVL.

With respect to this clonotype: This may be a read error, as it is one base from a much larger clone. This rearrangement joins TRBV7-9 to TRBJ2-7; 14 nucleotides align to TRBD2. The germline CDR1 and CDR2 sequences are SEHNR and FQNEAQ (reference sequence). This CDR3 is 17 amino acids long. Losses at the gene ends were 1 base for V and 5 bases for J; bases not matched to a gene: 7. CDR3: CASSLGLAGGRNHEQYF. The CDR3 region has the DNA TGTGCCAGCAGCTTAGGACTAGCGGGAGGGAGGAACCACGAGCAGTACTTC.

The chain couples TRBV3-1 to TRBJ2-2, with 10 bases that match TRBD2. The CDR3 has 17 residues. V shed 1 base and J 4 bases; nucleotides not matched to a gene: 6. Germline V gives CDR1 LGHDT, CDR2 YNNKEL (reference sequence). The CDR3 nucleotides read TGTGCCAGCAGCCAAGCGTTCCAGCGGGAGGGCACCGGGGAGCTGTTTTTT. Amino acid sequence: CASSQAFQREGTGELFF.

The chain couples TRBV14 to TRBJ2-5, with D uncertain. The germline V and J ends were trimmed by 3 bases and 6 bases, with 17 bases remaining between them. The V gene's germline CDR1 is SGHDN and CDR2 FVKESK. This CDR3 comprises 15 residues. This CDR3 reads CASSQFTRAWKTQYF. The CDR3 DNA follows: TGTGCCAGCAGCCAGTTCACTCGGGCGTGGAAGACCCAGTACTTC.

This clonotype came up many times. The chain links TRBV6-5 to TRBJ2-2; the D gene is possibly TRBD1 (6 bases). Germline CDR1 is MNHEY and CDR2 is SVGAGI. There are 14 residues in the CDR3. Deletions cut 7 bases from V and 4 bases from J, with 13 bases between. The CDR3 nucleotides read TGTGCCAGCACCCCACCCAGGGGCACCGGGGAGCTGTTTTTT. This gives the protein CASTPPRGTGELFF.

The chain couples TRBV11-2 to TRBJ2-3, with 10 bases that match TRBD2. CDR3 length: 14 amino acids. V shed 6 bases, J shed 8 bases, and the junction held 8 bases outside the gene matches. Germline CDR1 and CDR2: SGHAT and FQNNGV. The CDR3 loop reads CASSKTASGSTQYF. The CDR3 DNA sequence: TGTGCCAGCAGTAAAACGGCTAGCGGGAGTACGCAGTATTTT.

This clonotype was seen at least ten times. The chain is built from TRBV5-6 and TRBJ1-6; 9 nucleotides line up with TRBD1. The CDR3 is 17 residues long. The V gene end was trimmed by 4 bases and the J gene end by 2 bases; junction bases not matched to a gene: 7. Germline CDR1 SGHDT, CDR2 YYEEEE. The CDR3 coding sequence is TGTGCCAGCAGCATTGGACAGGGGAGGGCCTATAATTCACCCCTCCACTTT. Residues: CASSIGQGRAYNSPLHF.

The rearrangement joins TRBV7-9 to TRBJ2-5; perhaps D is TRBD1 or TRBD2 (6 bases each). Germline CDR1 is SEHNR and CDR2 is FQNEAQ (reference sequence). Trimming shortened V by 4 bases and J by 3 bases, and 9 bases separated the two germline ends. The CDR3 is 13 residues long. CDR3 loop: CASSSRGEETQYF. CDR3 nucleotide sequence: TGTGCCAGCAGCTCTAGGGGGGAAGAGACCCAGTACTTC.

CDR3 region: CASSLVGQTLNTGELFF. The CDR3 DNA sequence: TGTGCCAGCAGCTTAGTGGGACAGACGTTAAACACCGGGGAGCTGTTTTTT. The genes are TRBV7-2 and TRBJ2-2; 7 positions match TRBD1. From germline, CDR1 is SGHTA and CDR2 FQGNSA. The CDR3 extends over 17 amino acids. V lost 1 base and J lost 2; bases outside the gene matches: 7.

This clonotype occurred many times. The V call is TRBV7-2, the J call TRBJ1-1, with TRBD1 matching 7 bases. This CDR3 is 14 amino acids long. From germline, CDR1 is SGHTA and CDR2 FQGNSA. The V and J ends lost 5 bases and 4 bases, in that order; junction bases with no gene match: 7. CDR3 sequence: CASSTQGVSTEAFF. The CDR3 region has the DNA TGTGCCAGCAGCACCCAGGGGGTTAGCACTGAAGCTTTCTTT.

This clonotype was recorded many times. The chain recombines TRBV10-3 with TRBJ2-7; possibly TRBD2 for D (6 bases). Per the germline V gene, CDR1 is ENHRY and CDR2 is SYGVKD. The CDR3 loop spans 12 amino acids. Trimming shortened V by 6 bases and J by 4 bases, and 10 bases separated the two germline ends. CDR3 coding DNA: TGTGCCATCAGAGAGGAGGGGTACGAGCAGTACTTC. It specifies CAIREEGYEQYF.

This clonotype came up many times. V usage is TRBV29-1 and J usage is TRBJ2-5; D perhaps matches TRBD2 (6 bases). From germline, CDR1 is SQVTM and CDR2 ANQGSEA. Trimming pared 7 bases from V and 2 bases from J, leaving 17 bases between. The CDR3 sequence is 14 residues long. CDR3 coding DNA: TGCAGCGCCCTGGGACTCGCTCGGCAAGAGACCCAGTACTTC. It translates to CSALGLARQETQYF. The complete variable domain, with remaining parts taken from reference TRBV29-1 and TRBJ2-5, reads SAVISQKPSRDICQRGTSLTIQCQVDSQVTMMFWYRQQPGQSLTLIATANQGSEATYESGFVIDKFPISRPNLTFSTLTVSNMSPEDSSIYLCSALGLARQETQYFGPGTRLLVL.